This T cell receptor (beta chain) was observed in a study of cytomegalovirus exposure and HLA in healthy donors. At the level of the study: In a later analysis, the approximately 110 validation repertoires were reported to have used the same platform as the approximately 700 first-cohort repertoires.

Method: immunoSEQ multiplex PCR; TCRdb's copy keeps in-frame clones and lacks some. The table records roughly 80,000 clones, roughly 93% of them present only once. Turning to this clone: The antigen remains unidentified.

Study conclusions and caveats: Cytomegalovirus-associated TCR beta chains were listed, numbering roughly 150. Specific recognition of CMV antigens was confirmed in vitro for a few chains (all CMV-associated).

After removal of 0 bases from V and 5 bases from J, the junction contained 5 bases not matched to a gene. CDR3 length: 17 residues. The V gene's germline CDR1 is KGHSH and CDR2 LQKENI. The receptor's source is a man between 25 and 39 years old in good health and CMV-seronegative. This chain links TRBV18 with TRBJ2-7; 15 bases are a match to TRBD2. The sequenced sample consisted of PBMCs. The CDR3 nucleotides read TGTGCCAGCTCACCACCGGGATGGACTAGCGGGAGGGACGAGCAGTACTTC. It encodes CASSPPGWTSGRDEQYF.